Listed here are 27 T cell receptor beta chains from one sample, sequenced in a study of cytomegalovirus exposure and HLA in healthy donors (dated by TCRdb to 2017 to 2019). Library method: the immunoSEQ multiplex PCR assay. For the multiplex PCR, a mixture combining 60 forward primers for TCR Vbeta segments and 13 reverse primers for TCR Jbeta segments was used. Not all clones reach the TCRdb copy of this immuneACCESS table, which keeps in-frame sequences only. Checked studies attribute under half of the gap to unresolved V genes and leave the rest unexplained. The sample has 150,000 to 200,000 clones on record, 65% to 85% of them singletons. 6% of the sample lies in the top ten. The specimen was PBMCs. The receptors were sampled from a woman aged 25 to 39 in good health and CMV-seropositive.

V and J are TRBV28 and TRBJ1-2; TRBD1 aligns across 10 bases. With 6 bases clipped from V and 4 bases from J, the junction kept 8 bases outside the gene matches. There are 15 residues in the CDR3. Germline assignment: CDR1 MDHEN and CDR2 SYDVKM. The CDR3 DNA follows: TGTGCCAGCAGCGTGACAGGGGGCGAGGTCTATGGCTACACCTTC. This codes for CASSVTGGEVYGYTF.

This chain uses TRBV9 with TRBJ2-1, with D maybe TRBD1 (7 bases). The CDR3 totals 15 residues. Per the germline V gene, CDR1 is SGDLS and CDR2 is YYNGEE. The V end lost 3 bases, the J end lost 3 bases, and 13 bases lay between the germline ends. The CDR3 nucleotides read TGTGCCAGCAGCGGCGGGACAGTCCACTACAATGAGCAGTTCTTC. It specifies CASSGGTVHYNEQFF.

This clone was recorded a few times. The genes are TRBV11-2 and TRBJ1-2, with D possibly matching TRBD1 (6 bases). Germline CDR1 reads SGHAT; CDR2 reads FQNNGV. V lost 6 bases, J lost 3 bases, and 17 bases lay in between. The CDR3 runs 15 residues. The CDR3 DNA reads TGTGCCAGCAGGATGACAGGAAAAAAGGACTATGGCTACACCTTC. It codes for CASRMTGKKDYGYTF. Complete variable domain (other parts from reference TRBV11-2 and TRBJ1-2): EAGVAQSPRYKIIEKRQSVAFWCNPISGHATLYWYQQILGQGPKLLIQFQNNGVVDDSQLPKDRFSAERLKGVDSTLKIQPAKLEDSAVYLCASRMTGKKDYGYTFGSGTRLTVV.

The rearrangement uses TRBV5-1 and TRBJ1-1, with TRBD1 matching over 10 bases. J gave up 0 bases and V 3 bases, and 11 bases lay outside the gene matches. CDR1 SGHRS and CDR2 YFSETQ come from the germline V gene. The CDR3 extends over 18 amino acids. The chain's CDR3 is CASSWGPGQGFMNTEAFF. CDR3 DNA: TGCGCCAGCAGCTGGGGGCCGGGACAGGGGTTCATGAACACTGAAGCTTTCTTT. Variable domain in full (rest from reference TRBV5-1 and TRBJ1-1): KAGVTQTPRYLIKTRGQQVTLSCSPISGHRSVSWYQQTPGQGLQFLFEYFSETQRNKGNFPGRFSGRQFSNSRSEMNVSTLELGDSALYLCASSWGPGQGFMNTEAFFGQGTRLTVV.

The chain links TRBV28 to TRBJ1-5; D is uncertain. The ends were cut back, 5 bases at V and 4 bases at J, with 6 bases in the middle. The CDR3 is made up of 12 amino acids. Germline V gene data show CDR1 as MDHEN and CDR2 as SYDVKM. Here the CDR3 reads CASSLVNQPQHF. CDR3 nucleotide sequence: TGTGCCAGCAGTCTCGTTAATCAGCCCCAGCATTTT.

This clone came up once. The V call is TRBV5-8, the J call TRBJ2-1, with a weak D call TRBD1 (6 bases). The CDR3 has 15 amino acids. In germline, CDR1 is SGHTS, CDR2 YDEGEE. V shed 2 bases and J shed 3 bases, with 12 bases lying between them. The CDR3 reads CASSLSRGFYNEQFF. The CDR3 DNA sequence: TGTGCCAGCAGCTTATCCAGGGGATTCTACAATGAGCAGTTCTTC.

This sequence joins TRBV27 and TRBJ2-3; weak D call: TRBD1 (5 bases). The CDR3 runs 16 residues. CDR1 is MNHEY, CDR2 SMNVEV, per germline (reference sequence). Trimming took 5 bases from V and 5 from J, leaving 20 bases between them. CDR3 residues: CASSERTSLREDTQYF. CDR3 coding DNA: TGTGCCAGCAGTGAAAGGACAAGTCTCAGGGAAGATACGCAGTATTTT.

V usage is TRBV4-1 and J usage is TRBJ2-5; 9 positions match TRBD1. The DNA matches TRBJ2-7 better at its end, which makes the J call doubtful. The germline gives CDR1 MGHRA, CDR2 YSYEKL. This CDR3 region has 16 residues. The CDR3 DNA is TGCGCCAGCAGCCAAGAATTTGGGACAGGGTACTACGAGCAGTACTTC. Residues: CASSQEFGTGYYEQYF.

In DNA, the CDR3 is TGCAGTGCTAGGTTGACAGGTGGCTACACCTTC. Encoded protein: CSARLTGGYTF. V is TRBV20-1 and J is TRBJ1-2; D possibly corresponds to TRBD1 (6 bases). The V end lost 3 bases, the J end lost 7 bases, and 9 bases lay between the germline ends. There are 11 residues in the CDR3. Germline V gives CDR1 DFQATT, CDR2 SNEGSKA (reference sequence).

The chain carries TRBV6-5 and TRBJ2-3, with 10 bases fitting TRBD1. Trimming removed 6 bases from V and 4 bases from J; junction bases left unmatched: 7. In germline, CDR1 is MNHEY, CDR2 SVGAGI. The CDR3 extends over 15 amino acids. The CDR3 reads CASSPGQGGADTQYF. CDR3 bases: TGTGCCAGCAGCCCAGGACAGGGGGGGGCAGATACGCAGTATTTT.

This chain connects TRBV2 to TRBJ2-7, with D tentatively TRBD1 (6 bases). The germline V and J ends were trimmed by 7 bases and 4 bases, with 14 bases remaining between them. CDR3 length equals 13 residues. The germline V gene encodes CDR1 SNHLY and CDR2 FYNNEI. The CDR3 DNA reads as TGTGCCAGCATGGCCAGGGGTCCGTACGAGCAGTACTTC. Protein product: CASMARGPYEQYF.

The V and J genes are TRBV7-6 and TRBJ2-2; no clear D. CDR3 length equals 15 residues. The germline V and J ends were trimmed by 5 bases and 1 base, with 11 bases remaining between them. Germline CDR1 and CDR2: SGHVS and FNYEAQ. The CDR3 here is CASSDEVWNTGELFF. The CDR3 bases are TGTGCCAGCAGCGATGAGGTGTGGAACACCGGGGAGCTGTTTTTT.

The chain couples TRBV5-1 to TRBJ1-4; 7 bases are shared with TRBD1. Germline V lookup: CDR1 SGHRS, CDR2 YFSETQ. The trim removed 0 bases at V and 6 bases at J, leaving 8 bases unmatched. This CDR3 is 16 amino acids long. This CDR3 is CASSLAAWDRDEKLFF. CDR3 in DNA: TGCGCCAGCAGCTTGGCCGCGTGGGACAGAGATGAAAAACTGTTTTTT.

This clone was seen a few times. The chain combines TRBV2 with TRBJ2-5; perhaps TRBD1 as D (5 bases). TRBJ2-7 explains the end of the DNA better; the J call may be wrong. The germline V gene encodes CDR1 SNHLY and CDR2 FYNNEI. This CDR3 spans 14 amino acids. CDR3 sequence (DNA): TGTGCCAGCAGTGGGGGCAGGAGCACCTACGAGCAGTACTTC. Protein product: CASSGGRSTYEQYF.

The genes are TRBV5-1 and TRBJ1-2; D is unclear. V lost 3 bases and J lost 8, with 20 bases in between. The CDR3 covers 15 residues. Germline V lookup: CDR1 SGHRS, CDR2 YFSETQ. For the CDR3, the DNA is TGCGCCAGCAGCTCCCCCCTACAGCGGACCGAGGGCTACACCTTC. This encodes CASSSPLQRTEGYTF.

There are a few counts of this clone. Within the sample, other DNA sequences also encode this same CDR3. This rearrangement joins TRBV28 to TRBJ2-7; 7 bases map to TRBD2. The germline V gene encodes CDR1 MDHEN and CDR2 SYDVKM. This CDR3 spans 13 amino acids. V dropped 2 bases and J dropped 3; count of bases not matched to a gene: 1. The CDR3 DNA sequence: TGTGCCAGCAGTTTAGGGGGGGGCTACGAGCAGTACTTC. This gives the protein CASSLGGGYEQYF.

The chain recombines TRBV5-1 with TRBJ1-2; TRBD1 matches 7 bases. V dropped 1 base and J dropped 6; count of bases not matched to a gene: 15. The germline V gene has CDR1 SGHRS and CDR2 YFSETQ. CDR3 length equals 17 residues. The CDR3 DNA reads as TGCGCCAGCAGCTTGTCCGGGACAGTCCTCATCCAAAATGGCTACACCTTC. This encodes CASSLSGTVLIQNGYTF. Full variable domain (remainder filled in from reference TRBV5-1 and TRBJ1-2): KAGVTQTPRYLIKTRGQQVTLSCSPISGHRSVSWYQQTPGQGLQFLFEYFSETQRNKGNFPGRFSGRQFSNSRSEMNVSTLELGDSALYLCASSLSGTVLIQNGYTFGSGTRLTVV.

The V call is TRBV5-1, the J call TRBJ2-2, with D perhaps TRBD2 (6 bases). Trimming shortened V by 0 bases and J by 2 bases, and 14 bases separated the two germline ends. CDR1 SGHRS and CDR2 YFSETQ come from the germline V gene. The CDR3 runs to 17 residues. The CDR3 is CASSLESRTINTGELFF. CDR3 nucleotide sequence: TGCGCCAGCAGCTTGGAGTCGCGGACTATTAACACCGGGGAGCTGTTTTTT.

The chain joins TRBV6-1 to TRBJ2-7; D might be TRBD1 (6 bases). Trimming left V 6 bases short and J 0 bases short, with 12 bases between. In germline, CDR1 is MNHNS, CDR2 SASEGT. The CDR3 spans 14 residues. The CDR3 here is CASRATGSSYEQYF. CDR3 DNA: TGTGCCAGCAGGGCAACAGGGAGCTCCTACGAGCAGTACTTC.

This clone has just a few counts. The chain links TRBV25-1 to TRBJ2-1, with a tentative D call TRBD2 (6 bases). From germline, CDR1 is MGHDK and CDR2 SYGVNS. V lost 4 bases, J lost 7 bases, and 11 bases lay in between. This CDR3 is 13 amino acids long. The CDR3 DNA sequence: TGTGCCAGCAGTGTGGGGGGACGGAATGAGCAGTTCTTC. Its translation: CASSVGGRNEQFF.

The V gene is TRBV9, the J gene TRBJ1-2; D is perhaps TRBD1 (5 bases). This CDR3 spans 14 amino acids. V gave up 1 base and J gave up 5 bases, with 12 bases separating them. Germline V CDR1 and CDR2: SGDLS, YYNGEE. The CDR3 loop is CASSVNRGGYGYTF. The CDR3, as DNA: TGTGCCAGCAGCGTAAACCGGGGGGGATATGGCTACACCTTC.

V and J are TRBV5-1 and TRBJ1-5; 8 nucleotides align to TRBD1. The junction had 3 bases not matched to a gene; V was cut back by 0 bases and J by 4 bases. Germline values: CDR1 SGHRS, CDR2 YFSETQ. This CDR3 spans 15 amino acids. The CDR3 DNA follows: TGCGCCAGCAGCTTGGGGACAGGGATGAATCAGCCCCAGCATTTT. Translating it yields CASSLGTGMNQPQHF.

The chain combines TRBV6-5 with TRBJ2-5; TRBD1 aligns across 7 bases. The J call is in doubt because the DNA end fits TRBJ2-7 better. The CDR3 contains 13 residues. Germline V lookup: CDR1 MNHEY, CDR2 SVGAGI. The CDR3 region has the DNA TGTGCCAGCAGCCGGGGACAGACCTACGAGCAGTACTTC. It yields the protein CASSRGQTYEQYF.

This chain links TRBV14 with TRBJ2-3; 11 bases match TRBD2. The CDR3 is 17 residues long. J lost 8 bases, V lost 1 base, and 11 bases had no gene match. Per the germline V gene, CDR1 is SGHDN and CDR2 is FVKESK. The DNA for the CDR3 is TGTGCCAGCAGCCAAGTATTAGCGGGAGGGCCGTGGGGTACGCAGTATTTT. Translated: CASSQVLAGGPWGTQYF.

V gene TRBV6-6 combines with J gene TRBJ1-5, with TRBD1 identical over 7 bases. The CDR3 is made up of 15 amino acids. Germline CDR1 and CDR2: MNHNY and SVGAGI (reference sequence). J was trimmed by 5 bases and V by 2 bases; bases with no gene match: 6. CDR3 residues: CASSYPRGADQPQHF. The CDR3 DNA reads as TGTGCCAGCAGTTACCCCAGGGGGGCCGATCAGCCCCAGCATTTT.

V usage is TRBV12-5 and J usage is TRBJ2-1; 8 positions agree with TRBD2. The CDR3 spans 15 residues. CDR1 is LGHNT, CDR2 FRNRAP, per germline. Losses at the gene ends were 7 bases for V and 8 bases for J; bases not matched to a gene: 13. The CDR3 region is CASVEGSGAVHEQFF. The CDR3 DNA reads as TGTGCTAGTGTTGAGGGTAGCGGGGCGGTCCATGAGCAGTTCTTC.

This chain uses TRBV5-1 with TRBJ2-1; perhaps TRBD2 as D (5 bases). The germline V gene encodes CDR1 SGHRS and CDR2 YFSETQ. With 0 bases removed from V and 7 bases from J, the gap between germline ends came to 8 bases. CDR3 length: 13 residues. CDR3 bases: TGCGCCAGCAGCTTGGGGACTGCTAATGAGCAGTTCTTC. It yields the protein CASSLGTANEQFF.